Here is one TCR beta chain with its context. The data belong to a study of blood T cells in healthy people across ages. The CDR3 has 16 residues. The V segment lost 6 bases and the J segment 8 bases; nucleotides outside the gene matches: 15. CDR1 MDHEN and CDR2 SYDVKM come from the germline V gene. For the second PCR, which ran for about 6 to 11 cycles, a sample-barcoded 5' primer and a J-beta primer mix were used. MiXCR was run by TCRdb on the 5' RACE reads, yielding one entry per CDR3 protein. The sample consists of about 1,800,000 distinct CDR3 sequences, under 30% of them appearing once. The chain combines TRBV28 with TRBJ1-2; 10 bases match TRBD1. The source of this sequence is a woman aged 25-40 years in good health. Sequencing was carried out using blood. CDR3 sequence: CASSPTKDRGLGGYTF. The DNA of the CDR3 is TGTGCCAGCAGCCCTACGAAAGACAGGGGGCTTGGAGGCTACACCTTC.